This TCR beta chain was sequenced during a study of blood T cell repertoires in COVID-19. Overall study: Samples representing acute and convalescent COVID-19 were sourced from the United States, Italy and Spain. T cells, B-cell-depleted T cells, or PBMCs supplied cDNA or gDNA.

The CDR3 is 15 residues long. CDR1 and CDR2 from the germline V gene are SEHNR and FQNEAQ (reference sequence). V lost 7 bases to trimming and J lost 0 bases, with 14 bases between them. As processed by the authors: For nucleated cells, counts were estimated from reference gene primer amplification. Data came from immunoSEQ multiplex PCR; TCRdb stores just in-frame clones and leaves some out. That table is the source of V, J and clone size, and D and trimming were worked out from the DNA. This repertoire shows about 76,000 clones, around 88% found once; its top ten account for 6.5% to 8.5%. The chain links TRBV7-9 to TRBJ2-3, with a tentative D call TRBD1 (5 bases). The sequence derives from a man aged 25-45 years with acute or convalescent COVID-19. The sequenced sample was peripheral blood. This CDR3 is CASTPASGSTDTQYF. DNA for the CDR3: TGTGCCAGCACTCCCGCCTCAGGGAGCACAGATACGCAGTATTTT.